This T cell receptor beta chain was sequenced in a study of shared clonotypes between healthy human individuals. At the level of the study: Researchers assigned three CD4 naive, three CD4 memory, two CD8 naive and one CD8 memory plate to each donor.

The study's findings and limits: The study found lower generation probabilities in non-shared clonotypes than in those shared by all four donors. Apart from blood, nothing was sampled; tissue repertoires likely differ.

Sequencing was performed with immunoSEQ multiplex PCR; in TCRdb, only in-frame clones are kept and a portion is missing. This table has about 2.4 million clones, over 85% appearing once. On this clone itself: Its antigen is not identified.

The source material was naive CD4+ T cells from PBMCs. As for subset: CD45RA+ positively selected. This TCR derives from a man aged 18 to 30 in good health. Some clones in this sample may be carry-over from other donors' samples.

The chain's CDR3 is CASSKYRDQPQHF. Written as DNA, the CDR3 is TGTGCCAGCAGCAAATACAGGGATCAGCCCCAGCATTTT. The chain is built from TRBV6-6 and TRBJ1-5, with D possibly TRBD1 on 6 matching bases. This CDR3 spans 13 amino acids. Germline assignment: CDR1 MNHNY and CDR2 SVGAGI (reference sequence). V gave up 6 bases and J gave up 5 bases, with 11 bases separating them.